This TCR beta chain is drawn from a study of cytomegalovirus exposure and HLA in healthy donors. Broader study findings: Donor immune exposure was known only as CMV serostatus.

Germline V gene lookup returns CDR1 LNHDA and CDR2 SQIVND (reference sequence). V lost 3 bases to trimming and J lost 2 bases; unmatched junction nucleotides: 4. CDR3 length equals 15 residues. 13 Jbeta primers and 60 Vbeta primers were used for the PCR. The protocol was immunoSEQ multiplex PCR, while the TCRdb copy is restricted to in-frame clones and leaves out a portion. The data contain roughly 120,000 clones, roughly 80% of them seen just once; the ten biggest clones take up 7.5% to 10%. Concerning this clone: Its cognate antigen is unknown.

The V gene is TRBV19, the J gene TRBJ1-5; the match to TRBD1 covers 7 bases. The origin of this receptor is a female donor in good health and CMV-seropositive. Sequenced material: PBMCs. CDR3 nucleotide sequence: TGTGCCAGTAGTATGTTGGGACAGCGCAATCAGCCCCAGCATTTT. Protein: CASSMLGQRNQPQHF.